Below are 15 T cell receptor beta chains sequenced from a single sample in a study of CD8+ T cells in alopecia areata. RNA was extracted and reverse transcribed into cDNA as the sequencing template. Generated by immunoSEQ multiplex PCR, the TCRdb table keeps only in-frame clones and is missing some. The data contain under 70,000 clones, approximately 58% of them seen just once; the ten biggest clones take up roughly 18%. The material was CD8+ T cells sorted from blood, obtained at week 0. These receptor sequences come from a human donor with alopecia areata.

The genes are TRBV29-1 and TRBJ1-1; D remains ambiguous. Trimming left V 3 bases short and J 4 bases short, with 6 bases between. The CDR3 extends over 11 amino acids. CDR1 is SQVTM and CDR2 is ANQGSEA in the germline V gene. CDR3 loop: CSVDEGTEAFF. The CDR3 DNA follows: TGCAGCGTTGACGAGGGCACTGAAGCTTTCTTT. Drawing the rest from reference TRBV29-1 and TRBJ1-1, the complete variable domain is SAVISQKPSRDICQRGTSLTIQCQVDSQVTMMFWYRQQPGQSLTLIATANQGSEATYESGFVIDKFPISRPNLTFSTLTVSNMSPEDSSIYLCSVDEGTEAFFGQGTRLTVV.

This clone was recorded a few times. V gene TRBV29-1 combines with J gene TRBJ1-5; D uncertain. Trimming removed 4 bases at V and 3 bases at J, with 10 bases between. The germline V gene has CDR1 SQVTM and CDR2 ANQGSEA. This CDR3 is built from 13 residues. This CDR3 reads CSVVVGPNQPQHF. The CDR3 bases are TGCAGCGTTGTCGTTGGACCCAATCAGCCCCAGCATTTT. Using reference TRBV29-1 and TRBJ1-5 for the parts outside the CDR3, the full variable domain is SAVISQKPSRDICQRGTSLTIQCQVDSQVTMMFWYRQQPGQSLTLIATANQGSEATYESGFVIDKFPISRPNLTFSTLTVSNMSPEDSSIYLCSVVVGPNQPQHFGDGTRLSIL.

V gene TRBV9 combines with J gene TRBJ2-2, with a tentative D call TRBD2 (5 bases). Deletions cut 0 bases from V and 0 bases from J, with 12 bases between. Germline CDR1 is SGDLS and CDR2 is YYNGEE. The CDR3 extends over 17 amino acids. DNA for the CDR3: TGTGCCAGCAGCGTAGATCGGAGTAGCGCGAACACCGGGGAGCTGTTTTTT. Amino acids: CASSVDRSSANTGELFF.

The V and J genes are TRBV4-1 and TRBJ1-5, with 7 bases lining up with TRBD1. CDR1 is MGHRA, CDR2 YSYEKL, per germline. The ends lost 4 bases at V and 6 bases at J; junction bases unmatched: 12. This CDR3 has 16 amino acids. The CDR3: CASSPSAQGFSQPQHF. The CDR3 bases are TGCGCCAGCAGCCCTAGCGCACAGGGGTTTAGTCAGCCCCAGCATTTT.

Only one count was recorded for this clone. The rearrangement joins TRBV28 to TRBJ2-1, with 9 bases identical to TRBD2. V was pared by 3 bases and J by 6 bases, with 6 bases of the junction left unmatched. The CDR3 is made up of 15 amino acids. Germline assignment: CDR1 MDHEN and CDR2 SYDVKM. The CDR3: CASSLGLAGINEQFF. In DNA form, the CDR3 reads TGTGCCAGCAGTTTGGGGCTAGCGGGAATCAATGAGCAGTTCTTC. The variable domain in full, completed from reference TRBV28 and TRBJ2-1, reads DVKVTQSSRYLVKRTGEKVFLECVQDMDHENMFWYRQDPGLGLRLIYFSYDVKMKEKGDIPEGYSVSREKKERFSLILESASTNQTSMYLCASSLGLAGINEQFFGPGTRLTVL.

The gene calls are TRBV5-6 and TRBJ1-2; TRBD1 is a possible D gene (6 bases). The CDR3 has 14 residues. The germline V and J ends were trimmed by 4 bases and 8 bases, with 18 bases remaining between them. Germline CDR1 reads SGHDT; CDR2 reads YYEEEE. The CDR3 loop is CASSPAAGDDGYTF. CDR3 in DNA: TGTGCCAGCAGCCCCGCCGCAGGGGATGACGGCTACACCTTC.

V is TRBV27 and J is TRBJ2-2; 7 positions agree with TRBD1. J was trimmed by 3 bases and V by 6 bases; bases with no gene match: 7. The germline CDR1 and CDR2 sequences are MNHEY and SMNVEV (reference sequence). The CDR3 is 15 residues long. The DNA of the CDR3 is TGTGCCAGCAGCTTCCTGACAGGGTACACCGGGGAGCTGTTTTTT. Protein: CASSFLTGYTGELFF.

V gene TRBV27 combines with J gene TRBJ2-3; D uncertain. The length of the CDR3 is 14 residues. Germline V gene lookup returns CDR1 MNHEY and CDR2 SMNVEV (reference sequence). The germline V and J ends were trimmed by 2 bases and 6 bases, with 12 bases remaining between them. The CDR3 is CASSLTLPPDTQYF. CDR3 nucleotides: TGTGCCAGCAGTTTAACCCTCCCCCCGGATACGCAGTATTTT.

This chain joins TRBV7-9 and TRBJ1-4; 7 bases match TRBD1. V shed 7 bases and J 8 bases; nucleotides not matched to a gene: 22. CDR1 SEHNR and CDR2 FQNEAQ come from the germline V gene (reference sequence). The CDR3 is made up of 18 amino acids. The DNA of the CDR3 is TGTGCCAGCACCACTACGGAGGCAGGGGGGCTCCAAGGGGAAAAACTGTTTTTT. Protein product: CASTTTEAGGLQGEKLFF.

V and J are TRBV4-1 and TRBJ2-1; the D gene is possibly TRBD1 (5 bases). Germline CDR1 reads MGHRA; CDR2 reads YSYEKL. The CDR3 runs to 17 residues. V lost 0 bases and J 8 bases, leaving 20 bases between the germline ends. For the CDR3, the DNA is TGCGCCAGCAGCCAAGAAGGTAGTCAGGGTGGTTTGTATGAGCAGTTCTTC. Its translation: CASSQEGSQGGLYEQFF.

The chain combines TRBV11-2 with TRBJ1-1; D unresolved. The germline V gene has CDR1 SGHAT and CDR2 FQNNGV. Trimming stripped 4 bases from V and 8 bases from J, with 17 bases between. CDR3 size: 14 residues. The CDR3 DNA reads TGTGCCAGCAGCTCCCTCAGAGATTCTGGGGAAGCTTTCTTT. This sequence encodes CASSSLRDSGEAFF. Drawing the rest from reference TRBV11-2 and TRBJ1-1, the complete variable domain is EAGVAQSPRYKIIEKRQSVAFWCNPISGHATLYWYQQILGQGPKLLIQFQNNGVVDDSQLPKDRFSAERLKGVDSTLKIQPAKLEDSAVYLCASSSLRDSGEAFFGQGTRLTVV.

This clone was observed a single time. The chain uses TRBV4-3 and TRBJ2-3, with D hard to call. V gave up 3 bases and J gave up 1 base, with 17 bases separating them. Germline lookup yields CDR1 LGHNA and CDR2 YSLEER. The CDR3 consists of 17 residues. CDR3 nucleotides: TGCGCCAGCAGCCAGTCCATGGATCCCCGCGGCACAGATACGCAGTATTTT. Amino acid sequence: CASSQSMDPRGTDTQYF.

Notes on this clone: Other nucleotide sequences from this sample produce the same CDR3. V and J are TRBV5-1 and TRBJ2-3; D unresolved. Trimming stripped 2 bases from V and 1 base from J, with 8 bases between. CDR1 SGHRS and CDR2 YFSETQ come from the germline V gene. CDR3 size: 14 residues. Here the CDR3 reads CASSLDKGTDTQYF. The CDR3 DNA sequence: TGCGCCAGCAGCTTAGACAAGGGCACAGATACGCAGTATTTT.

The CDR3 here is CASSSATGQTNYGYTF. CDR3 sequence (DNA): TGTGCCAGCAGTTCCGCAACCGGACAGACTAACTATGGCTACACCTTC. The rearrangement links TRBV27 to TRBJ1-2; D perhaps matches TRBD1 (6 bases). This CDR3 spans 16 amino acids. Per the germline V gene, CDR1 is MNHEY and CDR2 is SMNVEV (reference sequence). Between the trimmed V and J ends, which lost 4 bases and 0 bases, there was a span of 15 bases.

This chain joins TRBV5-4 and TRBJ1-5, with a weak D call TRBD1 (6 bases). The CDR3 covers 14 residues. V shed 4 bases and J shed 0 bases, with 8 bases lying between them. CDR1 and CDR2 (germline): SGHNT, YYREEE (reference sequence). In DNA form, the CDR3 reads TGTGCCAGCAGCGTGACAGGTAGCAATCAGCCCCAGCATTTT. This codes for CASSVTGSNQPQHF.